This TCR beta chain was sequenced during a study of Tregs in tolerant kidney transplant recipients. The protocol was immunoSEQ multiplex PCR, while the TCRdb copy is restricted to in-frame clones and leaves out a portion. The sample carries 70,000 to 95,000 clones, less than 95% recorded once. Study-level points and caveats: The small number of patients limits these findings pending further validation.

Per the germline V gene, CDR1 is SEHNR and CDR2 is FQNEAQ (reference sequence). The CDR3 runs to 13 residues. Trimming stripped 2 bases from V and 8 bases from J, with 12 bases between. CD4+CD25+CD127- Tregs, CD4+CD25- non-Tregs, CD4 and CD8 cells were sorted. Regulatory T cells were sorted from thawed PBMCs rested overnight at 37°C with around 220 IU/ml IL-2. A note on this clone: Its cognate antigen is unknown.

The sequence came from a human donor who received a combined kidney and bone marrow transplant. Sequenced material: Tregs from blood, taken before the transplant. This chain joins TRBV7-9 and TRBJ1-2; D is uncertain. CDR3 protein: CASSLQVEVGYTF. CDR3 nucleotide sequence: TGTGCCAGCAGCTTACAGGTAGAAGTAGGCTACACCTTC.